This T cell receptor beta chain originates from a study of T cell responses to AZD1222 COVID-19 vaccine. Turning to this clone: The antigen is not known.

General study findings and limits: The study identified only a handful of AZD1222 recipients as seropositive at baseline. Donors, mostly white British, included more females; clonal diversity was possibly underestimated.

This table comes from immunoSEQ multiplex PCR, and its TCRdb copy is limited to in-frame clones, with some not included. The table records approximately 150,000 clones, around 90% of them present only once. Germline values: CDR1 SGHTA, CDR2 FQGNSA. V was pared by 4 bases and J by 7 bases, with 13 bases between. The CDR3 sequence is 13 residues long. Sequencing was performed on peripheral blood, taken 28 days after the second AZD1222 dose. The origin of this receptor is an adult who received the AZD1222 COVID-19 vaccine. This chain links TRBV7-2 with TRBJ2-5; D not resolved. This CDR3 is CASSSDARGTQYF. The CDR3 bases are TGTGCCAGCAGCTCGGACGCCCGTGGGACCCAGTACTTC.